This passage covers 25 T cell receptor beta chains from one sample sequenced in a study of cytomegalovirus exposure and HLA in healthy donors. The study ran its PCR with 60 Vbeta and 13 Jbeta primers. Libraries were prepared by immunoSEQ multiplex PCR; TCRdb keeps only in-frame clonotypes and omits some of them. The repertoire holds more than 150,000 clones, 65% to 80% seen once, with over 2% in the top ten. Sequencing was done on a sample of PBMCs. The receptors shown here come from a woman younger than 45 in good health and CMV-seropositive.

V is TRBV10-3 and J is TRBJ2-5; 7 bases fit TRBD1. Trimming removed 6 bases from V and 1 base from J; junction bases left unmatched: 5. The CDR3 length is 14 residues. In germline, CDR1 is ENHRY, CDR2 SYGVKD. Here the CDR3 reads CAIRDDRVQETQYF. CDR3 in DNA: TGTGCCATCAGGGACGACAGGGTCCAAGAGACCCAGTACTTC.

The gene calls are TRBV30 and TRBJ2-7; tentatively, D is TRBD1 (6 bases). Germline CDR1 and CDR2: GTSNPN and SVGIG (reference sequence). With 0 bases removed from V and 2 bases from J, the gap between germline ends came to 17 bases. The CDR3 extends over 16 amino acids. CDR3 region: CAWSVPWVDRPYEQYF. The CDR3 nucleotides read TGTGCCTGGAGTGTACCGTGGGTCGACAGGCCCTACGAGCAGTACTTC. Combining the CDR3 with reference TRBV30 and TRBJ2-7 gives the whole variable domain SQTIHQWPATLVQPVGSPLSLECTVEGTSNPNLYWYRQAAGRGLQLLFYSVGIGQISSEVPQNLSASRPQDRQFILSSKKLLLSDSGFYLCAWSVPWVDRPYEQYFGPGTRLTVT.

V usage is TRBV4-3 and J usage is TRBJ2-5; 7 bases align to TRBD2. The V gene end was trimmed by 0 bases and the J gene end by 5 bases; junction bases not matched to a gene: 15. Germline values: CDR1 LGHNA, CDR2 YSLEER. The CDR3 runs 18 residues. The CDR3 DNA reads TGCGCCAGCAGCCAAGATTGGGGGGGGAGAGGTAGCCGCGAGACCCAGTACTTC. It yields the protein CASSQDWGGRGSRETQYF.

The chain couples TRBV27 to TRBJ1-2; tentatively, D is TRBD1 (6 bases). Germline V CDR1 and CDR2: MNHEY, SMNVEV (reference sequence). The V end was cut by 2 bases, the J end by 8 bases, with 18 bases between. The CDR3 sequence is 15 residues long. CDR3 protein: CASSLRDQGPWGYTF. The CDR3 bases are TGTGCCAGCAGTTTAAGGGACCAGGGGCCGTGGGGCTACACCTTC.

In this sample, this clone turned up once. The rearrangement links TRBV30 to TRBJ2-7; possible D gene TRBD1, 5 bases. The CDR3 spans 13 residues. Trimming removed 4 bases from V and 1 base from J, with 11 bases in between. The V gene's germline CDR1 is GTSNPN and CDR2 SVGIG (reference sequence). The CDR3 sequence is CAWTVTDSYEQYF. The CDR3, as DNA: TGTGCCTGGACCGTGACAGATTCCTACGAGCAGTACTTC.

The rearrangement links TRBV11-2 to TRBJ2-7; TRBD1 is a possible D gene (5 bases). The V end was cut by 0 bases, the J end by 5 bases, with 8 bases between. CDR3 size: 13 residues. The germline V gene encodes CDR1 SGHAT and CDR2 FQNNGV. This CDR3 is CASSLERGHEQYF. The CDR3 bases are TGTGCCAGCAGCTTAGAAAGGGGCCACGAGCAGTACTTC.

This clone showed up just once. The gene calls are TRBV5-1 and TRBJ2-7, with D perhaps TRBD1 (5 bases). Germline assignment: CDR1 SGHRS and CDR2 YFSETQ. The ends were cut back, 5 bases at V and 2 bases at J, with 14 bases in the middle. This CDR3 is built from 14 residues. The DNA of the CDR3 is TGCGCCAGCAGTTCCAGGGAAACCCCCTACGAGCAGTACTTC. Translating gives CASSSRETPYEQYF.

The sample holds one count of this clone. The V call is TRBV6-5, the J call TRBJ2-7, with 8 bases that match TRBD1. Trimming took 6 bases from V and 2 from J; bases not matched to a gene: 9. Germline values: CDR1 MNHEY, CDR2 SVGAGI. The CDR3 has 15 residues. The CDR3 loop is CASSPPGTGAYEQYF. The CDR3 DNA sequence: TGTGCCAGCAGCCCCCCCGGGACAGGCGCCTACGAGCAGTACTTC.

This clone showed up just a few times. The chain is built from TRBV4-1 and TRBJ1-6; 11 bases map to TRBD1. The J segment lost 0 bases and the V segment lost 4 bases, leaving 11 bases of the junction unmatched. The CDR3 loop spans 20 amino acids. Germline CDR1 is MGHRA and CDR2 is YSYEKL. CDR3 loop: CASSPPGQGVLSSYNSPLHF. The CDR3 nucleotides read TGCGCCAGCAGCCCCCCGGGACAGGGGGTATTAAGCTCCTATAATTCACCCCTCCACTTT.

The rearrangement links TRBV5-1 to TRBJ1-1; D not resolved. Trimming shortened V by 0 bases and J by 5 bases, and 11 bases separated the two germline ends. CDR3 size: 14 residues. CDR1 and CDR2 from the germline V gene are SGHRS and YFSETQ. The DNA of the CDR3 is TGCGCCAGCAGCTTGGCGGCGGTGGGTACTGAAGCTTTCTTT. Translation gives CASSLAAVGTEAFF.

This chain joins TRBV9 and TRBJ1-6; D is uncertain. Looked up from germline, CDR1 is SGDLS and CDR2 is YYNGEE. This CDR3 contains 17 residues. The V gene lost 4 bases and the J gene lost 6 bases, with 20 bases spanning the gap. CDR3 loop: CASSPSEGRRVNSPLHF. The CDR3 DNA sequence: TGTGCCAGCAGCCCCTCTGAAGGGCGGCGGGTTAATTCACCCCTCCACTTT.

The gene calls are TRBV7-8 and TRBJ2-2; 9 bases match TRBD1. Trimming at V came to 1 base and at J to 8 bases, leaving 5 bases not matched to a gene. This CDR3 region has 15 residues. CDR1 and CDR2 from the germline V gene are SGHVS and FQNEAQ. The CDR3 DNA is TGTGCCAGCAGCTTAGAACAGGGGGCTTGGGGGGAGCTGTTTTTT. Amino acid sequence: CASSLEQGAWGELFF.

CDR3 in amino acids: CASSRRAGSTDTQYF. CDR3 sequence (DNA): TGTGCCAGCAGCCGCCGGGCGGGTAGCACAGATACGCAGTATTTT. The V and J genes are TRBV16 and TRBJ2-3, with D perhaps matching TRBD2 (5 bases). The V and J ends lost 4 bases and 0 bases respectively, with 11 bases between them. The CDR3 spans 15 residues. Germline-derived CDR1 and CDR2 are KGHSY and FQNENV.

The chain employs TRBV5-5 and TRBJ2-1; possibly TRBD2 for D (6 bases). The CDR3 runs to 17 residues. Deletions cut 0 bases from V and 1 base from J, with 14 bases between. Per germline, CDR1 SGHKS and CDR2 YYEKEE (reference sequence). The CDR3 loop reads CASSLVGGVNSYNEQFF. In nucleotides, the CDR3 is TGTGCCAGCAGCTTGGTAGGAGGGGTCAATTCCTACAATGAGCAGTTCTTC.

The V gene is TRBV7-9, the J gene TRBJ2-1; no clear D. The CDR3 is 13 amino acids. Trimming cost V 8 bases and J 6 bases, with 14 bases left between them. CDR1 is SEHNR and CDR2 is FQNEAQ in the germline V gene (reference sequence). The CDR3 reads CASAGEEVNEQFF. CDR3 DNA sequence: TGTGCCAGCGCCGGCGAGGAAGTCAATGAGCAGTTCTTC.

This clone has only one observation. The chain has TRBV29-1 and TRBJ1-2; 8 bases are shared with TRBD1. V lost 7 bases, J lost 3 bases, and 7 bases stayed unmatched. The CDR3 has 13 residues. Germline V gene data show CDR1 as SQVTM and CDR2 as ANQGSEA. This CDR3 is CSATGGGDYGYTF. The DNA of the CDR3 is TGCAGCGCCACAGGGGGTGGGGACTATGGCTACACCTTC.

The gene calls are TRBV7-3 and TRBJ2-5, with 7 nucleotides matching TRBD1. J gave up 1 base and V 4 bases, and 6 bases lay outside the gene matches. Germline CDR1 SGHTA, CDR2 FQGTGA. The CDR3 runs to 15 residues. The CDR3 reads CASSSSRDSQETQYF. The CDR3 bases are TGTGCCAGCAGCTCGTCCCGGGACAGCCAAGAGACCCAGTACTTC.

This clone was observed a few times. V and J are TRBV7-9 and TRBJ2-5; possible D gene TRBD2, 6 bases. This CDR3 comprises 14 residues. CDR1 is SEHNR, CDR2 FQNEAQ, per germline (reference sequence). V lost 1 base and J lost 11, with 17 bases in between. In DNA, the CDR3 is TGTGCCAGCAGCTTAGGACGGGACTTCGAGGAGCAGTACTTC. Its translation is CASSLGRDFEEQYF.

The J gene is TRBJ1-5, the V gene TRBV28; 7 nucleotides line up with TRBD1. Germline V gene lookup returns CDR1 MDHEN and CDR2 SYDVKM. The CDR3 runs 13 residues. The trim removed 10 bases at V and 6 bases at J, leaving 9 bases unmatched. The DNA for the CDR3 is TGTGCCACCCATGACAGGGTTAGTCAGCCCCAGCATTTT. Amino acid sequence: CATHDRVSQPQHF.

The chain couples TRBV5-5 to TRBJ1-3; possible D gene TRBD1, 5 bases. CDR3 length: 13 amino acids. Germline lookup yields CDR1 SGHKS and CDR2 YYEKEE (reference sequence). Trimming left V 3 bases short and J 4 bases short, with 8 bases between. CDR3 nucleotides: TGTGCCAGCAGCTGGGCAGGGGGAAACACCATATATTTT. This encodes CASSWAGGNTIYF. Full variable domain (missing parts from reference TRBV5-5 and TRBJ1-3): DAGVTQSPTHLIKTRGQQVTLRCSPISGHKSVSWYQQVLGQGPQFIFQYYEKEERGRGNFPDRFSARQFPNYSSELNVNALLLGDSALYLCASSWAGGNTIYFGEGSWLTVV.

The chain carries TRBV28 and TRBJ2-5; no clear D. The J call may be faulty, since TRBJ2-7 better matches the DNA end. The CDR3 runs to 12 residues. The germline V gene has CDR1 MDHEN and CDR2 SYDVKM. CDR3 amino acids: CASKKSAYEQYF. In DNA, the CDR3 is TGTGCCAGCAAAAAGAGTGCCTACGAGCAGTACTTC.

CDR3 nucleotides: TGTGCCAGCAGCTTAGATGGAGGTGGGGGCGGTCAGCCCCAGCATTTT. Translated: CASSLDGGGGGQPQHF. The chain uses TRBV7-8 and TRBJ1-5; perhaps TRBD1 as D (6 bases). In germline, CDR1 is SGHVS, CDR2 FQNEAQ. The V end lost 1 base, the J end lost 6 bases, and 16 bases lay between the germline ends. The CDR3 spans 16 residues.

This sequence joins TRBV27 and TRBJ1-1; D is perhaps TRBD1 (6 bases). In germline, CDR1 is MNHEY, CDR2 SMNVEV (reference sequence). The CDR3 contains 13 residues. The germline V and J ends were trimmed by 6 bases and 3 bases, with 11 bases remaining between them. The CDR3 is CASRGAPDTEAFF. In DNA, the CDR3 is TGTGCCAGCAGGGGGGCGCCGGACACTGAAGCTTTCTTT.

V usage is TRBV6-1 and J usage is TRBJ2-2; perhaps TRBD2 as D (6 bases). The CDR3 spans 15 residues. With 6 bases removed from V and 4 bases from J, the gap between germline ends came to 15 bases. The germline gives CDR1 MNHNS, CDR2 SASEGT. CDR3 loop: CASSTSGPITGELFF. DNA of the CDR3: TGTGCCAGCAGCACAAGCGGGCCTATCACCGGGGAGCTGTTTTTT.

The chain carries TRBV19 and TRBJ2-2, with 16 bases lining up with TRBD2. The V gene end was trimmed by 5 bases and the J gene end by 5 bases; junction bases not matched to a gene: 11. Germline CDR1 LNHDA, CDR2 SQIVND (reference sequence). The CDR3 is made up of 19 amino acids. The CDR3 DNA is TGTGCCAGTAGTCCCGGGACTAGCGGGGGGGCCGGATGGACCGGGGAGCTGTTTTTT. It translates to CASSPGTSGGAGWTGELFF.